Reported below is one T cell receptor (beta chain). This clone was seen a single time. Its antigen is currently not known. Base qualities are not provided; no much larger clone lies one nucleotide away. This entry belongs to a study of follicular helper T cells after annual influenza vaccination (dated by TCRdb to about 2017). Broadly, across the study: After each seasonal influenza vaccination, blood was collected on days 0, 7 and 28. To study recall of cTfh clones, some subjects were followed through successive annual vaccinations in the 2013-2014, 2014-2015 and 2015-2016 seasons. One week after vaccination, a second recruited cohort of roughly eleven subjects (Table S1) displayed a similar ICOS+CD38+ cTfh response. Multi-year samples were obtained from 6 or 7 subjects, with two vaccination seasons covered for four subjects and three seasons covered for two subjects. The 2015 samples were processed right after collection, while the 2013-2014 samples were cryopreserved.

V is cut by 1 base and J by 7 bases, and the space between the germline ends is 17 bases. From its cysteine to its phenylalanine, the CDR3 spans 16 amino acids. Only the CDR3 region is kept as DNA, spanning 48 bases read in frame from base 1. According to the germline V gene, CDR1 reads SGHVS and CDR2 reads FQNEAQ. Libraries were built with the immunoSEQ multiplex PCR assay. Adaptive Biotechnologies handled the TCRB amplification, library preparation, sequencing and preliminary bioinformatics at Survey level resolution. As for the authors' bioinformatics: Clonality was calculated in R as 1 minus normalized Shannon entropy, and the Gini index was computed with the R package ineq. Overlap score was the summed counts of shared sequences divided by total counts of all sequences in both compared samples. Significance of shared clonotypes was assessed by Fisher's exact test, with a theoretical repertoire of 10^7 TCRB sequences assumed. The source is immuneACCESS, and TCRdb retained only in-frame sequences with V and J called. Part of the clones is not carried over; for the studies checked, unresolved V genes explain less than half of this, and the remainder is unexplained. The V and J calls and the clone size are those of that table, but D and trimming were determined from the DNA. A total of nearly 11,000 clones appear in this sample, roughly 85% of them only once. The ten biggest clones cover approximately 0.9% of the sample.

Overall results and qualifications from the work: Day 7 ICOS+CD38+ clones were most often found later in ICOS-CD38- cTfh, suggesting that subset may serve as a memory reservoir. Successive annual vaccinations recalled a recurrent oligoclonal ICOS+CD38+ cTfh response that contained tetramer and AIM influenza-specific clonotypes. ICOS+CD38+ cTfh clonality correlated with the frequency of that population, and its change correlated with the change in circulating plasmablast frequency. When influenza clone enrichment was assessed, the possibility that the much larger non-cTfh compartments were undersampled could not be excluded. Productive TCRB sequences were recovered from only roughly 8.5-20% of analyzed cells, so rare clonotypes could not be sampled.

Adults received seasonal inactivated influenza vaccine (Fluvarix), and TCRB sequencing tracked sorted blood CD4 subsets before and after vaccination. Subjects were considered eligible if community-dwelling and if influenza vaccine had not been received in the prior 6 months. Exclusions included influenza vaccine contraindications, substance abuse, HIV/AIDS, active malignancy, immunomodulatory medication and active illness such as respiratory infection. Per time point, between roughly 40 and 100 mL of blood was sampled. PBMC were isolated using Ficoll-Paque PLUS or SepMate separation. As a non-Tfh comparison subset, CXCR5- memory CD4 T cells were sorted. Before DNA extraction, cell subsets were sorted from PBMC on a BD FACS Aria.

The receptor was derived from an adult who received the influenza vaccine. The sequencing here drew on CXCR5- memory CD4+ T cells sorted from blood, taken 6 weeks after influenza vaccination. Interpreted using the paper, the cell subset or site label stands for: CXCR5- memory CD4 T cells. The chain is assembled from TRBV7-8 and TRBJ1-5; the D segment cannot be called with confidence. Here is the DNA: TGTGCCAGCAGCTTAGACCCCAGTAACGTCAGACAGCCCCAGCATTTT. This sequence encodes CASSLDPSNVRQPQHF.